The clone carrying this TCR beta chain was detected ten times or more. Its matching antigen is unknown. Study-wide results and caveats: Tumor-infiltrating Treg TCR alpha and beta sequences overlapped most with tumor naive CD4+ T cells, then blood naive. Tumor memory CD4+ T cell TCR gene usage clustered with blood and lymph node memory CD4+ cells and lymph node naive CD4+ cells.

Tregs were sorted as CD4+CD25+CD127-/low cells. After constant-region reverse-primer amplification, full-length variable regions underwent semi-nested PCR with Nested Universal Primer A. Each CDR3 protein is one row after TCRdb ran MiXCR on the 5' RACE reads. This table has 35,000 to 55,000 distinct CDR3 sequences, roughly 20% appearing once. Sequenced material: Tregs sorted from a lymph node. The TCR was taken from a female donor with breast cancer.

DNA of the CDR3: TGTGCCAGCAGCCTACGGACAGGGGGCGTTCCCGGGGAGCTGTTTTTT. This encodes CASSLRTGGVPGELFF. The rearrangement links TRBV4-2 to TRBJ2-2, with 11 bases matching TRBD1. The CDR3 has 16 residues. Germline V gene data show CDR1 as LGHNA and CDR2 as YNFKEQ. V dropped 4 bases and J dropped 6; count of bases not matched to a gene: 7.